These 26 T cell receptor beta chains were all obtained from the same sample, sequenced in a study of shared clonotypes between healthy human individuals. Sequencing used immunoSEQ multiplex PCR; TCRdb keeps in-frame clones, though not all of them. This sample has about 460,000 clones, with about 74% found just once. Sequencing was performed on PBMCs. The receptors were sampled from a woman aged 40 to 55 in good health. Some clones in this sample may be carry-over from other donors' samples.

In its sample, this clone was seen once. This is likely an artifact of a read error, given a far larger clone one base away. The chain carries TRBV30 and TRBJ1-1; weak D call: TRBD1 (5 bases). The germline gives CDR1 GTSNPN, CDR2 SVGIG (reference sequence). The CDR3 runs to 13 residues. DNA of the CDR3: TGTGCCTGGGAAGGGAAGAGGACAAGGAAAGCTTCCTTT. This sequence encodes CAWEGKRTRKASF.

The rearrangement links TRBV4-3 to TRBJ1-4; no definite D call. Trimming left V 0 bases short and J 0 bases short, with 17 bases between. CDR3 size: 19 residues. Looked up from germline, CDR1 is LGHNA and CDR2 is YSLEER. This CDR3 reads CASSQEIRLPTATNEKLFF. CDR3 in DNA: TGCGCCAGCAGCCAAGAGATTCGCCTACCCACAGCAACTAATGAAAAACTGTTTTTT.

Regarding this clone: The missing conserved phenylalanine or tryptophan at the end of this CDR3 makes a read error likely. The CDR3 sequence: CASSQEVDSGANVLTL. CDR3 coding DNA: TGCGCCAGCAGCCAAGAAGTCGACTCTGGGGCCAACGTCCTGACTTTA. The chain carries TRBV4-3 and TRBJ2-6; D gene uncertain. Germline values: CDR1 LGHNA, CDR2 YSLEER. The CDR3 runs 16 residues. Trimming stripped 0 bases from V and 0 bases from J, with 6 bases between.

CDR3 loop: CASSLASGGLGHEQYF. The DNA for the CDR3 is TGTGCCAGCAGCTTGGCGTCGGGGGGGCTGGGGCACGAGCAGTACTTC. The V gene is TRBV7-8, the J gene TRBJ2-7; 8 bases match TRBD2. V lost 3 bases and J lost 5; bases outside the gene matches: 12. This CDR3 is 16 amino acids long. Germline CDR1 SGHVS, CDR2 FQNEAQ.

The CDR3 reads CASSILPGLAGGSFYNEQFF. The CDR3 nucleotides read TGTGCCAGCAGTATACTTCCGGGACTAGCGGGGGGGAGTTTCTACAATGAGCAGTTCTTC. This rearrangement joins TRBV28 to TRBJ2-1; 16 nucleotides match TRBD2. The CDR3 totals 20 residues. Germline V gene data show CDR1 as MDHEN and CDR2 as SYDVKM. J lost 3 bases, V lost 5 bases, and 13 bases had no gene match.

This CDR3 reads CASSLGVRQPGNTIYF. CDR3 coding DNA: TGCGCCAGCAGCTTGGGGGTACGGCAGCCTGGAAACACCATATATTTT. This rearrangement joins TRBV5-1 to TRBJ1-3; no clear D. This CDR3 has 16 residues. The V gene's germline CDR1 is SGHRS and CDR2 YFSETQ. V lost 0 bases to trimming and J lost 2 bases, with 12 bases between them.

The chain uses TRBV19 and TRBJ2-6, with D unresolved. CDR1 is LNHDA, CDR2 SQIVND, per germline (reference sequence). This CDR3 is built from 15 residues. Trimming removed 6 bases at V and 0 bases at J, with 9 bases between. The CDR3 bases are TGTGCCAGTAGCCGAGATTACTCTGGGGCCAACGTCCTGACTTTC. This codes for CASSRDYSGANVLTF.

The V and J genes are TRBV27 and TRBJ2-3; 8 nucleotides agree with TRBD1. Germline V gives CDR1 MNHEY, CDR2 SMNVEV (reference sequence). The CDR3 length is 15 residues. The V segment lost 5 bases and the J segment 3 bases; nucleotides outside the gene matches: 7. CDR3 nucleotides: TGTGCCAGCAGTCGAACAGGGGGTAGGACAGATACGCAGTATTTT. The encoded protein is CASSRTGGRTDTQYF.

This clone was picked up a small number of times. This chain joins TRBV2 and TRBJ2-7; the D is unclear. V was pared by 5 bases and J by 7 bases, with 6 bases between. Germline-derived CDR1 and CDR2 are SNHLY and FYNNEI. The CDR3 has 10 residues. The CDR3 region is CASSSREQYF. CDR3 in DNA: TGTGCCAGCAGTTCCCGGGAGCAGTACTTC.

V usage is TRBV4-3 and J usage is TRBJ2-1, with D maybe TRBD2 (6 bases). V lost 4 bases, J lost 8 bases, and 12 bases lay in between. Germline loops: CDR1 LGHNA, CDR2 YSLEER. CDR3 length: 13 amino acids. CDR3 amino acids: CASSREAGYEQFF. The CDR3 DNA is TGCGCCAGCAGCCGGGAGGCAGGGTATGAGCAGTTCTTC.

This chain uses TRBV7-2 with TRBJ2-1; no definite D call. From germline, CDR1 is SGHTA and CDR2 FQGNSA. CDR3 length: 13 residues. Trimming stripped 4 bases from V and 3 bases from J, with 7 bases between. CDR3 sequence reads: CASSSEFYNEQFF. In nucleotides, the CDR3 is TGTGCCAGCAGCTCGGAATTCTACAATGAGCAGTTCTTC.

The rearrangement uses TRBV28 and TRBJ2-5; D is unresolved. Trimming removed 2 bases at V and 2 bases at J, with 6 bases between. The CDR3 runs 13 residues. Per the germline V gene, CDR1 is MDHEN and CDR2 is SYDVKM. The CDR3, as DNA: TGTGCCAGCAGTTTAATTATACAAGAGACCCAGTACTTC. Protein sequence: CASSLIIQETQYF.

To note about this clone: Other DNA sequences in the same sample also yield this CDR3. The chain couples TRBV18 to TRBJ1-1; a weak D match, TRBD1 (5 bases). CDR1 KGHSH and CDR2 LQKENI come from the germline V gene. V shed 6 bases and J shed 1 base, with 9 bases lying between them. The CDR3 sequence is 13 residues long. Written as DNA, the CDR3 is TGTGCCAGCTCTGGGACGGAGAACACTGAAGCTTTCTTT. This gives the protein CASSGTENTEAFF.

Worth noting for this clone: This is likely an artifact of a read error, given a far larger clone one base away. The rearrangement links TRBV5-6 to TRBJ1-1; tentatively, D is TRBD1 (5 bases). Germline V CDR1 and CDR2: SGHDT, YYEEEE. The CDR3 is made up of 14 amino acids. V was cut by 4 bases and J by 9 bases, with 19 bases left in between. The CDR3 nucleotides read TGTGCCAGCAGCCCTCGAGGGGCTTGGACTAAAGCTTTCTTT. This codes for CASSPRGAWTKAFF. The complete variable domain, with remaining parts taken from reference TRBV5-6 and TRBJ1-1, reads DAGVTQSPTHLIKTRGQQVTLRCSPKSGHDTVSWYQQALGQGPQFIFQYYEEEERQRGNFPDRFSGHQFPNYSSELNVNALLLGDSALYLCASSPRGAWTKAFFGQGTRLTVV.

The rearrangement links TRBV9 to TRBJ2-5; 7 bases agree with TRBD2. The CDR3 has 14 amino acids. Germline V lookup: CDR1 SGDLS, CDR2 YYNGEE. V gave up 4 bases and J gave up 4 bases; unmatched junction bases: 7. The CDR3 coding sequence is TGTGCCAGCAGCCGGACTAGTCGGACAGAGACCCAGTACTTC. Translating gives CASSRTSRTETQYF.

As to this clone: A far larger clone is just one base off, so this is likely a read error. The chain uses TRBV4-3 and TRBJ2-7, with TRBD1 matching over 7 bases. The CDR3 extends over 15 amino acids. CDR1 is LGHNA, CDR2 YSLEER, per germline. Here the CDR3 DNA reads TGCGCCAGCAGCAAAGAGACAGGGAATCTATACGAGCAGTACTTC. Translation gives CASSKETGNLYEQYF.

Details on this clone: The same CDR3 is also encoded by other DNA sequences in this sample. The chain links TRBV18 to TRBJ2-7; D unresolved. CDR3 length: 12 amino acids. Germline V gives CDR1 KGHSH, CDR2 LQKENI. Trimming removed 2 bases at V and 4 bases at J, with 6 bases between. The CDR3, as DNA: TGTGCCAGCTCACCAGGGCGGTACGAGCAGTACTTC. Protein sequence: CASSPGRYEQYF. The full variable domain, its missing parts supplied by reference TRBV18 and TRBJ2-7, is NAGVMQNPRHLVRRRGQEARLRCSPMKGHSHVYWYRQLPEEGLKFMVYLQKENIIDESGMPKERFSAEFPKEGPSILRIQQVVRGDSAAYFCASSPGRYEQYFGPGTRLTVT.

The rearrangement links TRBV29-1 to TRBJ2-5; D perhaps matches TRBD2 (6 bases). V shed 4 bases and J shed 3 bases, with 12 bases lying between them. CDR1 is SQVTM and CDR2 is ANQGSEA in the germline V gene. This CDR3 has 13 amino acids. The CDR3 region has the DNA TGCAGCGTTGGCCGGGGGAACGAAGAGACCCAGTACTTC. Amino acids: CSVGRGNEETQYF.

The chain is built from TRBV15 and TRBJ2-7, with 8 bases identical to TRBD2. The CDR3 is 15 residues long. The germline CDR1 and CDR2 sequences are LNHNV and YYDKDF (reference sequence). V shed 2 bases and J 7 bases; nucleotides not matched to a gene: 10. CDR3 loop: CATSRPGTSASEQYF. In nucleotides, the CDR3 is TGTGCCACCAGCAGACCCGGGACTAGTGCCAGTGAGCAGTACTTC.

The V and J genes are TRBV5-5 and TRBJ2-3, with D possibly matching TRBD2 (6 bases). This CDR3 has 13 residues. Germline V CDR1 and CDR2: SGHKS, YYEKEE (reference sequence). V was pared by 7 bases and J by 3 bases, with 12 bases between. CDR3 loop: CASVRGMTDTQYF. The CDR3 DNA is TGTGCCAGCGTCCGGGGGATGACAGATACGCAGTATTTT.

This clone occurred many times. This sequence joins TRBV28 and TRBJ2-7, with D uncertain. The CDR3 contains 15 residues. Germline lookup yields CDR1 MDHEN and CDR2 SYDVKM. Trimming took 3 bases from V and 5 from J, leaving 17 bases between them. The CDR3 here is CASSLVLAPRHEQYF. Here the CDR3 DNA reads TGTGCCAGCAGTTTGGTCTTAGCACCTCGACACGAGCAGTACTTC.

This clone was observed a few times. This chain links TRBV9 with TRBJ1-4; TRBD1 matches at 7 bases. Germline loops: CDR1 SGDLS, CDR2 YYNGEE. The CDR3 is 16 residues long. Germline trimming cut 4 bases from V and 1 base from J; bases unmatched to any gene: 7. CDR3: CASSHLYRGTNEKLFF. The DNA of the CDR3 is TGTGCCAGCAGCCACCTTTACAGGGGAACTAATGAAAAACTGTTTTTT.

This clone was observed a few times. The chain has TRBV15 and TRBJ1-2; no reliable D call. From germline, CDR1 is LNHNV and CDR2 YYDKDF (reference sequence). V was pared by 0 bases and J by 8 bases, with 10 bases between. This CDR3 has 13 amino acids. In DNA, the CDR3 is TGTGCCACCAGCAGAGAACTATGGTCGGGCTACACCTTC. It codes for CATSRELWSGYTF.

This clone occurred a few times. This CDR3 reads CASSWGAVENTEAFF. The CDR3 coding sequence is TGCGCCAGCAGCTGGGGGGCAGTCGAGAACACTGAAGCTTTCTTT. The V call is TRBV5-1, the J call TRBJ1-1; possible D gene TRBD1, 6 bases. V lost 3 bases to trimming and J lost 1 base, with 13 bases between them. The CDR3 runs 15 residues. Germline CDR1 SGHRS, CDR2 YFSETQ.

The chain has TRBV9 and TRBJ2-1, with D unclear. The CDR3 is 17 amino acids. CDR1 and CDR2 from the germline V gene are SGDLS and YYNGEE. The V end lost 0 bases, the J end lost 0 bases, and 13 bases lay between the germline ends. DNA for the CDR3: TGTGCCAGCAGCGTAGGTTCCGCCAGTAACTCCTACAATGAGCAGTTCTTC. This translates into CASSVGSASNSYNEQFF. The full variable domain, in which reference TRBV9 and TRBJ2-1 provide the parts outside the CDR3, is DSGVTQTPKHLITATGQRVTLRCSPRSGDLSVYWYQQSLDQGLQFLIQYYNGEERAKGNILERFSAQQFPDLHSELNLSSLELGDSALYFCASSVGSASNSYNEQFFGPGTRLTVL.

The chain has TRBV7-9 and TRBJ2-5; D possibly corresponds to TRBD1 (6 bases). The V gene lost 6 bases and the J gene lost 5 bases, with 16 bases spanning the gap. The CDR3 is 14 amino acids. Germline V gene lookup returns CDR1 SEHNR and CDR2 FQNEAQ (reference sequence). CDR3 loop: CASRRDIGEETQYF. In DNA, the CDR3 is TGTGCCAGCAGACGGGACATCGGGGAGGAGACCCAGTACTTC.